This T cell receptor beta chain was captured in a study of OX40 agonist ivuxolimab in advanced cancers. Background on the study: Patients were given ivuxolimab, an antibody that agonizes OX40 (CD134). Patients in the trial were receiving intravenous ivuxolimab every 2 weeks, at doses of 0.01 to 10 mg/kg. Overall study results and limits: Clones of CD4+ and CD8+ blood T cells grew by week 6 at doses of 0.1 to 3.0 mg/kg.

Sequenced by immunoSEQ multiplex PCR; TCRdb stores in-frame clones only, minus some. The sample lists around 72,000 clones, over 75% occurring once. The CDR3 is 14 amino acids. Trimming pared 5 bases from V and 5 bases from J, leaving 16 bases between. CDR1 and CDR2 (germline): SGHAT, FQNNGV. For this clone: Its antigen remains unknown.

The sequenced sample was CD4+ or CD8+ T cells sorted from blood, obtained in a trial of the OX40 agonist ivuxolimab. The chain recombines TRBV11-2 with TRBJ2-7, with no clear D. This receptor was obtained from an adult with an advanced solid tumor such as melanoma, head and neck, liver or kidney cancer. The CDR3 DNA follows: TGTGCCAGCAGCATGGACGACCGGCACCACGAGCAGTACTTC. Protein: CASSMDDRHHEQYF.